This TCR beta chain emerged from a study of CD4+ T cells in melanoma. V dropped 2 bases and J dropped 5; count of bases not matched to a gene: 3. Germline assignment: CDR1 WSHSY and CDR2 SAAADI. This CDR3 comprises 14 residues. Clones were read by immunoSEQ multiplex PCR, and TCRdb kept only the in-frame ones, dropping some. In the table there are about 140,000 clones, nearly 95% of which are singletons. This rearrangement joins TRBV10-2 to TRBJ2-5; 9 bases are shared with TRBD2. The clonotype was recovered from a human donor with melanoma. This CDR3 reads CASSESGGSETQYF. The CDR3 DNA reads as TGCGCCAGCAGTGAGAGCGGGGGGTCGGAGACCCAGTACTTC.